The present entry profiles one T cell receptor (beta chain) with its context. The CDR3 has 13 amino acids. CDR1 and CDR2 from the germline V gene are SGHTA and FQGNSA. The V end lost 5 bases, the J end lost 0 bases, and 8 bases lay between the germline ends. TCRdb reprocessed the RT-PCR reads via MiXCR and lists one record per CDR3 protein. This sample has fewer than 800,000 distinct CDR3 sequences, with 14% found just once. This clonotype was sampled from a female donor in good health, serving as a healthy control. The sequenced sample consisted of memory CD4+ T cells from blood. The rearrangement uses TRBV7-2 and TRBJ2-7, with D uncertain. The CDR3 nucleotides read TGTGCCAGCAGCAAAGACATCTCCTACGAGCAGTACTTC. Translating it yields CASSKDISYEQYF. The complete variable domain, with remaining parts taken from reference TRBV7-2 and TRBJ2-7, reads GAGVSQSPSNKVTEKGKDVELRCDPISGHTALYWYRQSLGQGLEFLIYFQGNSAPDKSGLPSDRFSAERTGGSVSTLTIQRTQQEDSAVYLCASSKDISYEQYFGPGTRLTVT.